A selection of T cell receptor beta chains follows, all from one sample in a study of beta chain features in type 1 diabetes. The assay was immunoSEQ multiplex PCR, and TCRdb's table has in-frame clones only and misses some. The sample includes approximately 250,000 clones, about a tenth of them seen just once. Sequencing input: naive CD4+ T cells from blood. The receptors were gathered from a man aged 25-40 years with type 1 diabetes. Each CDR3 is given with its conserved first and last residue. Each record gives: D gene, clone size, V gene, J gene, CDR3 DNA, CDR3 protein. D genes are given only for firm matches. Where a row states a size, it is once, few, many or the class of an expanded clone; other rows omit it.

TRBD1,.,TRBV29-1,TRBJ2-1,TGCAGCGTTGTGGAACAGGGGGACAATGAGCAGTTCTTC,CSVVEQGDNEQFF
TRBD1,.,TRBV7-3,TRBJ2-6,TGTGCCAGCAGCTCAAAACCGGGACAGAGCCGCTCTGGGGCCAACGTCCTGACTTTC,CASSSKPGQSRSGANVLTF
.,.,TRBV11-3,TRBJ2-1,TGTGCCAGCAGCTTAGACGATAGTAATGAGCAGTTCTTC,CASSLDDSNEQFF
.,few,TRBV7-9,TRBJ2-7,TGTGCCAGCAGCCTGGGGGGAGGATGGGACGAGCAGTACTTC,CASSLGGGWDEQYF
.,.,TRBV21-1,TRBJ2-7,TGTGCCAGCCGGAGGATAGGTAACGAGCAGTACTTC,CASRRIGNEQYF
.,.,TRBV7-3,TRBJ2-2,TGTGCCAGCAGCTTCTACACCGGGGAGCTGTTTTTT,CASSFYTGELFF
.,.,TRBV13,TRBJ1-3,TGTGCCAGCAGCTTAGGCGGCAGGGGAAACACCATATATTTT,CASSLGGRGNTIYF
.,.,TRBV7-9,TRBJ2-2,TGTGCCAGCAGCTTTCGGGATCCGAACACCGGGGAGCTGTTTTTT,CASSFRDPNTGELFF
.,.,TRBV7-2,TRBJ2-1,TGTGCCAGCAGCCCGAAGCCACAGGGTTTCTACAATGAGCAGTTCTTC,CASSPKPQGFYNEQFF
TRBD1,.,TRBV7-9,TRBJ1-6,TGTGCCAGCAGCGGACCGGGACAGGGGGCGTCACCCCTCCACTTT,CASSGPGQGASPLHF
.,.,TRBV7-9,TRBJ1-1,TGTGCCAGCAGCTCCCTGACACTCCTGAACACTGAAGCTTTCTTT,CASSSLTLLNTEAFF
.,.,TRBV29-1,TRBJ2-7,TGCAGCGTTGATTCCAGGGGATCATCAACAGGCCACGAGCAGTACTTC,CSVDSRGSSTGHEQYF
.,.,TRBV18,TRBJ2-7,TGTGCCAGCTCCCCGCCCGCGGGGATCTACGAGCAGTACTTC,CASSPPAGIYEQYF
.,few,TRBV27,TRBJ1-5,TGTGCCAGCAGTTCAGGGGTAGGACAGCCCCAGCATTTT,CASSSGVGQPQHF
.,few,TRBV6-4,TRBJ2-1,TGTGCCAGCAGTGAGCGAGGAGACCAACCATACAATGAGCAGTTCTTC,CASSERGDQPYNEQFF
.,few,TRBV28,TRBJ2-6,TGTGCCAGCAGTTCCGGGGACTCTGGGGCCAACGTCCTGACTTTC,CASSSGDSGANVLTF
TRBD1,.,TRBV2,TRBJ1-6,TGTGCCAGCTGGGACAGGGGCCCGTTCGGGCCCCTCCACTTT,CASWDRGPFGPLHF
.,.,TRBV5-1,TRBJ2-7,TGCGCCAGCAGCTTGGAAACAGGGACGAGGTACGAGCAGTACTTC,CASSLETGTRYEQYF
TRBD2,few,TRBV9,TRBJ2-3,TGTGCCAGCAGCGTAGGCGTGGGACTAGCGGTTGACACAGATACGCAGTATTTT,CASSVGVGLAVDTDTQYF
.,.,TRBV14,TRBJ2-3,TGTGCCAGCAGCCAAGAATTCAGGGGCTCAGATACGCAGTATTTT,CASSQEFRGSDTQYF
.,few,TRBV4-2,TRBJ2-1,TGTGCCAGCAGCCGAACGGGTCTAGCCAACAATGAGCAGTTCTTC,CASSRTGLANNEQFF
TRBD1,few,TRBV19,TRBJ1-6,TGTGCCAGTCTCCGGACAGGTAGCTCCTATAATTCACCCCTCCACTTT,CASLRTGSSYNSPLHF
TRBD2,.,TRBV27,TRBJ2-7,TGTGCCAGCAGACGGACTAGCGAACCCTACGAGCAGTACTTC,CASRRTSEPYEQYF
TRBD1,few,TRBV5-1,TRBJ1-5,TGCGCCAGCAGCTCAGGGGGAGGCAATCAGCCCCAGCATTTT,CASSSGGGNQPQHF
TRBD2,.,TRBV9,TRBJ2-3,TGTGCCAGCAGCGTGCGGGGGGGGTTAACAGATACGCAGTATTTT,CASSVRGGLTDTQYF
TRBD1,.,TRBV27,TRBJ1-5,TGTGCCAGCAGTTTACAGGGGGCTCGTCAGCCCCAGCATTTT,CASSLQGARQPQHF
TRBD1,.,TRBV4-1,TRBJ1-1,TGCGCCAGCAGACACCTCAGGGGGGACACTGAAGCTTTCTTT,CASRHLRGDTEAFF
.,.,TRBV11-2,TRBJ1-1,TGTGCCAGCAGCTTAGGCCGAGACACTGAAGCTTTCTTT,CASSLGRDTEAFF
.,.,TRBV7-9,TRBJ1-4,TGTGCCAGCAGCCCCGACAGAGCTAGTGAAAAACTGTTTTTT,CASSPDRASEKLFF
TRBD1,few,TRBV19,TRBJ1-1,TGTGCCAGTAGCGACAGGGCGGAAGCTTTCTTT,CASSDRAEAFF
.,few,TRBV9,TRBJ2-7,TGTGCCAGCAGCGGAAAAGGAGGCTGGGGCGAGCAGTACTTC,CASSGKGGWGEQYF
.,.,TRBV7-9,TRBJ2-7,TGTGCCAGCATAGAGGGGGGGCTTCCCTACGAGCAGTACTTC,CASIEGGLPYEQYF
.,few,TRBV7-9,TRBJ1-3,TGTGCCAGCAGCTTACCCAACACGATCCCTGGAAACACCATATATTTT,CASSLPNTIPGNTIYF
TRBD1,.,TRBV4-3,TRBJ1-6,TGCGCCAGCAGCCAAGTCCGTGGGACAGATAATTCACCCCTCCACTTT,CASSQVRGTDNSPLHF
.,few,TRBV9,TRBJ2-5,TGTGCCAGCAGCACGACAGGTACGCGAGAGACCCAGTACTTC,CASSTTGTRETQYF
TRBD1,.,TRBV2,TRBJ2-7,TGTGCCAGCAGTGGGGACAGGGTGGGGGAGCAGTACTTC,CASSGDRVGEQYF
TRBD1,.,TRBV5-6,TRBJ2-3,TGTGCCAGCAGCTGGGACAGGTTTGTCACAGATACGCAGTATTTT,CASSWDRFVTDTQYF
.,few,TRBV11-2,TRBJ2-2,TGTGCCAGCAGCTTAGCAGGGCGGAGCACCGGGGAGCTGTTTTTT,CASSLAGRSTGELFF
TRBD2,.,TRBV5-1,TRBJ2-3,TGCGCCAGCAGCTTGGCCCTAGCGGGAATCACAGATACGCAGTATTTT,CASSLALAGITDTQYF
.,few,TRBV5-1,TRBJ2-7,TGCGCCAGCAGCTCGAAAGCAGGGGTAGGCGCCTACGAGCAGTACTTC,CASSSKAGVGAYEQYF
.,few,TRBV30,TRBJ1-3,TGTGCCTGGGGAGGGTCTGGAAACACCATATATTTT,CAWGGSGNTIYF
TRBD2,.,TRBV15,TRBJ2-5,TGTGCCACCAGCAGAGCCCTAAGTAGCGGGAAGACCCAGTACTTC,CATSRALSSGKTQYF
TRBD2,.,TRBV5-1,TRBJ2-3,TGCGCCAGCAGCTTTCGCGGGGGGGCCGATAGTACGCAGTATTTT,CASSFRGGADSTQYF
TRBD2,.,TRBV2,TRBJ2-4,TGTGCCACCCTAGCGGCAAAAAACATTCAGTACTTC,CATLAAKNIQYF
TRBD1,few,TRBV29-1,TRBJ1-1,TGCAGCGTTATGGTGGGGACAGGGGGCACTGAAGCTTTCTTT,CSVMVGTGGTEAFF
.,.,TRBV7-9,TRBJ1-1,TGTGCCAGCAGCCCCGGGGGGACTGAAGCTTTCTTT,CASSPGGTEAFF
.,.,TRBV5-6,TRBJ2-7,TGTGCCAGCAGCTTGGAGGCAAGGAGTTCCTACGAGCAGTACTTC,CASSLEARSSYEQYF
.,few,TRBV25-1,TRBJ2-2,TGTGCCAGCAGAGGACAGAACACCGGGGAGCTGTTTTTT,CASRGQNTGELFF
.,few,TRBV11-2,TRBJ2-1,TGTGCCAGCAGCTTCTCCCTCCGGGGGCAGTTCTTC,CASSFSLRGQFF
TRBD1,.,TRBV11-2,TRBJ2-7,TGTGCCAGCAGCTTAGGACAGGGGAGCTCCTACGAGCAGTACTTC,CASSLGQGSSYEQYF
TRBD1,few,TRBV7-2,TRBJ2-3,TGTGCCAGCAGCTTCAGGACAGGGCCAGATACGCAGTATTTT,CASSFRTGPDTQYF
TRBD1,.,TRBV7-9,TRBJ1-5,TGTGCCAGCAGCGGACAGGGGGCCCAGCCCCAGCATTTT,CASSGQGAQPQHF
.,.,TRBV18,TRBJ2-7,TGTGCCAGCTCACCCGGAACAGGGCCGTCCTACGAGCAGTACTTC,CASSPGTGPSYEQYF